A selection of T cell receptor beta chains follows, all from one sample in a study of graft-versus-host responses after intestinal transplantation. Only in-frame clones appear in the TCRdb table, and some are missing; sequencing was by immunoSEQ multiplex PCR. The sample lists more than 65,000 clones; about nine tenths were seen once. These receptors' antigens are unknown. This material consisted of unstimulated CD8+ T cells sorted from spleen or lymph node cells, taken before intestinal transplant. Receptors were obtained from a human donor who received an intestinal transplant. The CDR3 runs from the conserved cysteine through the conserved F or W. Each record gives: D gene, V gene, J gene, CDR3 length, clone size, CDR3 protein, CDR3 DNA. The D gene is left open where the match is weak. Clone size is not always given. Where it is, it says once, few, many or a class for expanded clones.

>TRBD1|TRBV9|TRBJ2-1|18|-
CASSATTYPGTGDNEQFF
TGTGCCAGCAGCGCTACCACCTACCCCGGGACAGGGGATAATGAGCAGTTCTTC
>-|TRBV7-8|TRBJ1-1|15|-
CASSLGAGSATEAFF
TGTGCCAGCAGCTTAGGGGCAGGATCCGCCACTGAAGCTTTCTTT
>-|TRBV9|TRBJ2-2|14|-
CASSSSRVSGELFF
TGTGCCAGCAGCAGTAGCCGAGTATCCGGGGAGCTGTTTTTT
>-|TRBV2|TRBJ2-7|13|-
CASTGGPGYEQYF
TGTGCCAGCACGGGGGGCCCCGGCTACGAGCAGTACTTC
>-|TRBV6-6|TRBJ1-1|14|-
CASSTTGGGTEAFF
TGTGCCAGCAGTACGACCGGGGGGGGGACTGAAGCTTTCTTT
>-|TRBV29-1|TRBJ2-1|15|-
CSVDLTGPSYNEQFF
TGCAGCGTTGACCTTACAGGACCTTCCTACAATGAGCAGTTCTTC
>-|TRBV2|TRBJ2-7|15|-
CASSEGGGLWYEQYF
TGTGCCAGCAGTGAAGGCGGGGGCCTCTGGTACGAGCAGTACTTC
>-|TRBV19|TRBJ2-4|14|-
CASSWGLAKNIQYF
TGTGCCAGTAGTTGGGGGCTAGCCAAAAACATTCAGTACTTC
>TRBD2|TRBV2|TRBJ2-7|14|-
CASSHQSGAYEQYF
TGTGCCAGCAGCCACCAGAGCGGGGCCTACGAGCAGTACTTC
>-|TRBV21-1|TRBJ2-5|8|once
CASRQGYF
TGTGCCAGCAGACAGGGGTACTTC
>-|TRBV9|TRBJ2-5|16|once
CASSVGSPRGQETQYF
TGTGCCAGCAGCGTAGGGTCTCCCCGGGGGCAAGAGACCCAGTACTTC